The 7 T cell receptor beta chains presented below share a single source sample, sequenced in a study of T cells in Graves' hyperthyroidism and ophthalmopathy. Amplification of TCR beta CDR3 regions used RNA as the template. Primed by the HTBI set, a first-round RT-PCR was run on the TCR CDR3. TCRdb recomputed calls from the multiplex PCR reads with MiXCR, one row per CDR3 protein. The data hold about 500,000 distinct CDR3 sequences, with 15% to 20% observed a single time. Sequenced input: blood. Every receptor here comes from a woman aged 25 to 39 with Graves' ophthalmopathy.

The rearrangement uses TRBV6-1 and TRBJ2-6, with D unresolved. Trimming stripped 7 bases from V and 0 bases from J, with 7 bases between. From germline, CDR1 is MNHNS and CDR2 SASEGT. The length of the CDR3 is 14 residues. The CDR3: CASNRNSGANVLTF. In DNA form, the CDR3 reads TGTGCCAGCAATAGGAACTCTGGGGCCAACGTCCTGACTTTC.

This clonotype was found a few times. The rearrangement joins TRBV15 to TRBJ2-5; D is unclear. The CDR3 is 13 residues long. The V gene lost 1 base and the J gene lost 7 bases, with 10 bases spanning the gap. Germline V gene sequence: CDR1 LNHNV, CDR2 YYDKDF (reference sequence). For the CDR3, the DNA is TGTGCCACCAGCAGAGTGGGTACGGGGACCCAGTACTTC. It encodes CATSRVGTGTQYF.

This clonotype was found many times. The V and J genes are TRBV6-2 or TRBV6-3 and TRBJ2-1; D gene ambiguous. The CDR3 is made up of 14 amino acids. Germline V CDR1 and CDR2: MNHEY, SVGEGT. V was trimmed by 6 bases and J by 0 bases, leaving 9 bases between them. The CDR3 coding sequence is TGTGCCAGCAGGGCGGTAGGCTCCTACAATGAGCAGTTCTTC. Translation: CASRAVGSYNEQFF.

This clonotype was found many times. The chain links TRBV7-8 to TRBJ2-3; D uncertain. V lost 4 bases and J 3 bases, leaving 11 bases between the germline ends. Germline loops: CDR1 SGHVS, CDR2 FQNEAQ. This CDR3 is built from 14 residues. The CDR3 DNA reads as TGTGCCAGCAGCTCCCCCTCCGGGACAGATACGCAGTATTTT. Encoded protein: CASSSPSGTDTQYF.

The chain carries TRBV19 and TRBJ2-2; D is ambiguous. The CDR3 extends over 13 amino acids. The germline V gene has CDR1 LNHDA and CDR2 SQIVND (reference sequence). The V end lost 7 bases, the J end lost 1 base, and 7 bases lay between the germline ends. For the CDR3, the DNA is TGTGCCAGTACGGTTAGGAACACCGGGGAGCTGTTTTTT. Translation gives CASTVRNTGELFF.

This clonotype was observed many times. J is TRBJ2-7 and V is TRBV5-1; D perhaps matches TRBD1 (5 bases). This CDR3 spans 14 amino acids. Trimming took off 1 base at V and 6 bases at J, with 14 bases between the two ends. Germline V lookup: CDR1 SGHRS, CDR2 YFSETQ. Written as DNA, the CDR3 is TGCGCCAGCAGCTTGTGGACATCGGAAGGCGAGCAGTACTTC. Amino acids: CASSLWTSEGEQYF.

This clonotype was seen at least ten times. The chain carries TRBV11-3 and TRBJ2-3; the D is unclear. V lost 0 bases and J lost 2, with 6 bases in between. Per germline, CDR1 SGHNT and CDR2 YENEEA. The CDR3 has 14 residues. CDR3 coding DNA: TGTGCCAGCAGCTTAGACTCTTTCACAGATACGCAGTATTTT. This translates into CASSLDSFTDTQYF. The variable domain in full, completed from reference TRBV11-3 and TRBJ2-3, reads EAGVVQSPRYKIIEKKQPVAFWCNPISGHNTLYWYLQNLGQGPELLIRYENEEAVDDSQLPKDRFSAERLKGVDSTLKIQPAELGDSAVYLCASSLDSFTDTQYFGPGTRLTVL.